The rows below give T cell receptor beta chains drawn from one sample of a study of T cell responses to AZD1222 COVID-19 vaccine. Measured with immunoSEQ multiplex PCR; TCRdb has only the in-frame clones, and not every one. Of fewer than 120,000 clones listed, around nine tenths were seen once; the top ten hold 15%. The sample in question was peripheral blood, obtained 28 days after the second AZD1222 dose. Source of these receptors: an adult who received the AZD1222 COVID-19 vaccine. CDR3s include the opening cysteine and the closing phenylalanine or tryptophan. The D gene is left open where the match is weak. Size is stated for part of the rows, as once, few or many counts, or as a class when the clone is expanded.

d_gene,j_gene,v_gene,abundance,CDR3aa,CDR3nt
.,TRBJ1-1,TRBV23-1,.,CASSHFIGEGTEAFF,TGCGCCAGCAGTCATTTTATCGGGGAGGGCACTGAAGCTTTCTTT
.,TRBJ1-1,TRBV12-3/TRBV12-4,.,CASSFLLGTEAFF,TGTGCCAGCAGTTTTTTGCTAGGGACTGAAGCTTTCTTT
.,TRBJ2-3,TRBV30,.,CAWSVRDWYSSGDTQYF,TGTGCCTGGAGTGTACGGGACTGGTACTCGTCGGGAGATACGCAGTATTTT
.,TRBJ1-5,TRBV2,.,CASTRDTSSNQPQHF,TGTGCCAGCACCCGGGACACTTCTAGCAATCAGCCCCAGCATTTT
.,TRBJ1-3,TRBV27,.,CASSPNPDRNTIYF,TGTGCCAGCAGTCCTAATCCCGACAGGAACACCATATATTTT
.,TRBJ1-5,TRBV5-4,.,CASSLGYDQPQHF,TGTGCCAGCAGCTTGGGGTATGATCAGCCCCAGCATTTT
.,TRBJ2-5,TRBV7-9,once,CASSPQAPEDQYF,TGTGCCAGCAGCCCACAGGCCCCCGAGGACCAGTACTTC
TRBD2,TRBJ2-1,TRBV10-1,once,CASSGPGLAANEQFF,TGCGCCAGCAGTGGCCCGGGACTAGCGGCCAATGAGCAGTTCTTC
TRBD2,TRBJ2-7,TRBV6-1,.,CASSDLAGDLYEQYF,TGTGCCAGCAGTGATTTAGCGGGCGACCTTTACGAGCAGTACTTC
TRBD1,TRBJ1-2,TRBV5-1,.,CASRAQGAPNYGYTF,TGCGCCAGCAGAGCTCAGGGGGCCCCCAACTATGGCTACACCTTC
.,TRBJ1-3,TRBV7-9,.,CASRAPGTGNTIYF,TGTGCCAGCAGGGCGCCGGGAACTGGAAACACCATATATTTT
TRBD2,TRBJ2-1,TRBV5-8,.,CASSPGTSPSNEQFF,TGTGCCAGCAGCCCCGGGACTAGCCCATCAAATGAGCAGTTCTTC
TRBD1,TRBJ1-2,TRBV2,.,CASSAGGANYGYTF,TGTGCCAGCAGTGCAGGGGGCGCTAACTATGGCTACACCTTC
.,TRBJ1-4,TRBV30,.,CASKTGTPPTNEKLFF,TGTGCCTCCAAAACAGGGACACCCCCAACTAATGAAAAACTGTTTTTT
.,TRBJ1-2,TRBV30,.,CAWSVLKEYGYTF,TGTGCCTGGAGTGTACTGAAAGAGTATGGCTACACCTTC
TRBD2,TRBJ2-7,TRBV5-1,once,CASSLEVAGPAYEQYF,TGCGCCAGCAGCTTGGAGGTAGCGGGGCCGGCCTACGAGCAGTACTTC
.,TRBJ2-2,TRBV9,.,CASSVLTEAGELFF,TGTGCCAGCAGCGTTCTCACGGAGGCCGGGGAGCTGTTTTTT
.,TRBJ2-4,TRBV2,.,CASSPYRFSKNIQYF,TGTGCCAGCAGCCCCTATCGGTTCAGCAAAAACATTCAGTACTTC
.,TRBJ2-7,TRBV14,.,CASSPRPGTYEQYF,TGTGCCAGCAGCCCCCGTCCCGGGACCTACGAGCAGTACTTC
.,TRBJ1-1,TRBV6-5,few,CASSYLRTVNSEAFF,TGTGCCAGCAGTTACCTTCGGACAGTCAACTCTGAAGCTTTCTTT
TRBD1,TRBJ1-2,TRBV7-2,once,CASSLEWTGGFIGYTF,TGTGCCAGCAGCTTAGAGTGGACAGGGGGGTTTATTGGCTACACCTTC
.,TRBJ1-5,TRBV3-1/TRBV3-2,.,CASSQEGSYQPQHF,TGTGCCAGCAGCCAAGAGGGCAGTTATCAGCCCCAGCATTTT
.,TRBJ1-3,TRBV6-1,.,CASSEDPGNFLGSGNTIYF,TGTGCCAGCAGTGAAGACCCAGGGAATTTTCTTGGCTCTGGAAACACCATATATTTT
TRBD2,TRBJ2-1,TRBV9,.,CASSPRLAGSNEQFF,TGTGCCAGCAGCCCACGACTAGCGGGAAGCAATGAGCAGTTCTTC
.,TRBJ2-7,TRBV7-2,.,CASSLALGLIDRQYF,TGTGCCAGCAGCTTAGCGTTAGGCCTAATCGACAGGCAGTACTTC
.,TRBJ1-1,TRBV19,.,CASSFSPVMNTEAFF,TGTGCCAGTAGTTTCTCTCCGGTTATGAACACTGAAGCTTTCTTT
.,TRBJ2-2,TRBV4-1,.,CASSQVGLRLEDTGELFF,TGCGCCAGCAGCCAAGTTGGTTTGCGGCTAGAGGACACCGGGGAGCTGTTTTTT
.,TRBJ2-7,TRBV9,.,CASSVGENEQYF,TGTGCCAGCAGCGTAGGAGAGAACGAGCAGTACTTC
.,TRBJ1-1,TRBV3-1/TRBV3-2,.,CASSQGQTNTEAFF,TGTGCCAGCAGCCAAGGGCAGACGAACACTGAAGCTTTCTTT